These 31 T cell receptor beta chains came from one sample sequenced in a study of CD8+ T cells in alopecia areata. Isolated RNA was reverse transcribed into cDNA used as the sequencing template. Clones were read by immunoSEQ multiplex PCR, and TCRdb kept only the in-frame ones, dropping some. This sample carries some 130,000 clones, about 60% of them seen once, and the ten largest clones take approximately 6.5%. The source material was CD4+ T cells sorted from blood, sampled at week 0. The receptor source for this set is a human donor with alopecia areata.

The count of this clone is one. The gene calls are TRBV6-5 and TRBJ1-1; D is ambiguous. V was pared by 2 bases and J by 5 bases, with 3 bases between. In germline, CDR1 is MNHEY, CDR2 SVGAGI. The CDR3 contains 11 residues. CDR3: CASSYRTEAFF. The DNA for the CDR3 is TGTGCCAGCAGTTACAGAACTGAAGCTTTCTTT.

The chain has TRBV30 and TRBJ2-5, with D unresolved. The CDR3 runs 10 residues. V was pared by 3 bases and J by 5 bases, with 4 bases between. Germline V gene lookup returns CDR1 GTSNPN and CDR2 SVGIG (reference sequence). CDR3 sequence (DNA): TGTGCCTGGAGGGGGGAGACCCAGTACTTC. Protein sequence: CAWRGETQYF. Looking up the rest from reference TRBV30 and TRBJ2-5 gives the full variable domain: SQTIHQWPATLVQPVGSPLSLECTVEGTSNPNLYWYRQAAGRGLQLLFYSVGIGQISSEVPQNLSASRPQDRQFILSSKKLLLSDSGFYLCAWRGETQYFGPGTRLLVL.

The chain joins TRBV18 to TRBJ1-1; D might be TRBD1 (5 bases). Trimming pared 3 bases from V and 3 bases from J, leaving 11 bases between. CDR3 length: 14 residues. Germline V CDR1 and CDR2: KGHSH, LQKENI. The CDR3 here is CASSPAGTDTEAFF. CDR3 in DNA: TGTGCCAGCTCACCCGCTGGGACGGACACTGAAGCTTTCTTT.

The chain is built from TRBV25-1 and TRBJ1-1, with a tentative D call TRBD1 (5 bases). The CDR3 totals 15 residues. V was clipped by 5 bases and J by 0 bases, with 13 bases between them. Germline values: CDR1 MGHDK, CDR2 SYGVNS. DNA of the CDR3: TGTGCCAGCAGTTTATGGGGGGGGATGAACACTGAAGCTTTCTTT. It translates to CASSLWGGMNTEAFF.

This clone was detected only a few times. This chain uses TRBV11-2 with TRBJ1-3; no clear D gene. CDR1 is SGHAT and CDR2 is FQNNGV in the germline V gene. The V gene lost 5 bases and the J gene lost 0 bases, with 8 bases spanning the gap. This CDR3 is 14 amino acids long. The CDR3 loop is CASSLSNSGNTIYF. CDR3 sequence (DNA): TGTGCCAGCAGCCTTAGTAACTCTGGAAACACCATATATTTT.

The chain uses TRBV10-3 and TRBJ1-2; D gene uncertain. This CDR3 has 12 residues. V was pared by 3 bases and J by 12 bases, with 14 bases between. The V gene's germline CDR1 is ENHRY and CDR2 SYGVKD. The CDR3 region is CAISEVEGYNTF. CDR3 sequence (DNA): TGTGCCATCAGTGAAGTTGAAGGGTATAACACCTTC.

This chain connects TRBV9 to TRBJ1-6; D unresolved. The length of the CDR3 is 13 residues. Per germline, CDR1 SGDLS and CDR2 YYNGEE. V lost 0 bases, J lost 10 bases, and 8 bases lay in between. The CDR3 loop is CASSVVSQSPLHF. CDR3 nucleotides: TGTGCCAGCAGCGTAGTTTCCCAATCACCCCTCCACTTT.

The J gene is TRBJ2-2, the V gene TRBV13; 7 nucleotides match TRBD1. From germline, CDR1 is PRHDT and CDR2 FYEKMQ (reference sequence). This CDR3 region has 17 residues. V lost 1 base and J lost 2; bases outside the gene matches: 7. The CDR3 DNA sequence: TGTGCCAGCAGCTTAGCAGCTACAGGGGTCAACACCGGGGAGCTGTTTTTT. Translating it yields CASSLAATGVNTGELFF.

V is TRBV15 and J is TRBJ2-1; 7 bases are a match to TRBD1. The germline gives CDR1 LNHNV, CDR2 YYDKDF (reference sequence). Losses at the gene ends were 3 bases for V and 4 bases for J; bases not matched to a gene: 9. The CDR3 totals 16 residues. In DNA form, the CDR3 reads TGTGCCACCAGCAGTTATCAGGGGGTGAAATACAATGAGCAGTTCTTC. It encodes CATSSYQGVKYNEQFF.

The V gene is TRBV18, the J gene TRBJ2-7; D perhaps matches TRBD2 (5 bases). Germline-derived CDR1 and CDR2 are KGHSH and LQKENI. The V end was cut by 2 bases, the J end by 4 bases, with 6 bases between. This CDR3 spans 12 amino acids. The CDR3 region has the DNA TGTGCCAGCTCACCAGGGGAGTACGAGCAGTACTTC. Protein: CASSPGEYEQYF.

This clone was picked up a small number of times. The chain is built from TRBV18 and TRBJ2-3; D gene unclear. Germline assignment: CDR1 KGHSH and CDR2 LQKENI. The V end was cut by 2 bases, the J end by 5 bases, with 5 bases between. The CDR3 has 12 residues. CDR3 in DNA: TGTGCCAGCTCACCATTAGGAGATACGCAGTATTTT. It yields the protein CASSPLGDTQYF.

This chain joins TRBV13 and TRBJ1-1; no clear D gene. Trimming removed 4 bases at V and 4 bases at J, with 16 bases between. The CDR3 sequence is 15 residues long. Germline V gene lookup returns CDR1 PRHDT and CDR2 FYEKMQ (reference sequence). CDR3 DNA: TGTGCCAGCAGCTCCCAAAGTATTTTGTCCACTGAAGCTTTCTTT. Translation gives CASSSQSILSTEAFF.

The chain is built from TRBV19 and TRBJ1-5, with no clear D. Per germline, CDR1 LNHDA and CDR2 SQIVND (reference sequence). The ends were cut back, 5 bases at V and 5 bases at J, with 7 bases in the middle. The CDR3 is made up of 12 amino acids. The CDR3 DNA reads TGTGCCAGTAGTCTAAGAGATCAGCCCCAGCATTTT. It encodes CASSLRDQPQHF.

V usage is TRBV27 and J usage is TRBJ2-7, with 15 bases that match TRBD2. Losses at the gene ends were 6 bases for V and 6 bases for J; bases not matched to a gene: 3. This CDR3 is 14 amino acids long. Germline CDR1 MNHEY, CDR2 SMNVEV (reference sequence). As DNA, the CDR3 is TGTGCCAGCAGGGGACTAGCGGGGGGCCGCGAGCAGTACTTC. Encoded protein: CASRGLAGGREQYF.

The chain employs TRBV15 and TRBJ2-5, with TRBD1 matching over 7 bases. The V segment lost 6 bases and the J segment 2 bases; nucleotides outside the gene matches: 3. The germline V gene encodes CDR1 LNHNV and CDR2 YYDKDF (reference sequence). The CDR3 is 13 amino acids. This CDR3 is CATRTGDQETQYF. In DNA, the CDR3 is TGTGCCACCAGAACAGGGGATCAAGAGACCCAGTACTTC. Supplemented by reference TRBV15 and TRBJ2-5, the full variable domain reads DAMVIQNPRYQVTQFGKPVTLSCSQTLNHNVMYWYQQKSSQAPKLLFHYYDKDFNNEADTPDNFQSRRPNTSFCFLDIRSPGLGDTAMYLCATRTGDQETQYFGPGTRLLVL.

This clone has more than one count but fewer than ten. The chain combines TRBV4-1 with TRBJ2-5; unclear D gene. CDR1 is MGHRA and CDR2 is YSYEKL in the germline V gene. The V end was cut by 2 bases, the J end by 1 base, with 5 bases between. This CDR3 comprises 13 residues. The CDR3 is CASSQFPQETQYF. CDR3 DNA sequence: TGCGCCAGCAGCCAATTTCCCCAAGAGACCCAGTACTTC.

The V call is TRBV15, the J call TRBJ2-7; TRBD1 matches at 9 bases. Trimming at V came to 4 bases and at J to 7 bases, leaving 8 bases not matched to a gene. The germline CDR1 and CDR2 sequences are LNHNV and YYDKDF (reference sequence). The CDR3 consists of 14 residues. The chain's CDR3 is CATSIYRGPGEQYF. The CDR3 DNA follows: TGTGCCACCAGCATATACAGGGGGCCGGGGGAGCAGTACTTC.

The V call is TRBV5-6, the J call TRBJ1-2; 9 bases align to TRBD1. This CDR3 has 13 amino acids. Germline CDR1 is SGHDT and CDR2 is YYEEEE. V gave up 4 bases and J gave up 3 bases; unmatched junction bases: 1. Here the CDR3 DNA reads TGTGCCAGCAGCAGGGACAGGGACTATGGCTACACCTTC. It specifies CASSRDRDYGYTF. Looking up the rest from reference TRBV5-6 and TRBJ1-2 gives the full variable domain: DAGVTQSPTHLIKTRGQQVTLRCSPKSGHDTVSWYQQALGQGPQFIFQYYEEEERQRGNFPDRFSGHQFPNYSSELNVNALLLGDSALYLCASSRDRDYGYTFGSGTRLTVV.

The rearrangement joins TRBV29-1 to TRBJ1-2; 9 bases map to TRBD1. With V trimmed by 6 bases and J by 8 bases, 10 bases remained unmatched. The CDR3 spans 13 residues. Germline CDR1 is SQVTM and CDR2 is ANQGSEA. CDR3 region: CSVRDRASDGYTF. The CDR3 DNA reads TGCAGCGTACGGGACAGGGCTAGTGACGGCTACACCTTC.

This clone was seen a few times. The V gene is TRBV7-2, the J gene TRBJ2-2, with D possibly matching TRBD2 (8 bases). The V and J ends lost 8 bases and 7 bases respectively, with 17 bases between them. Germline loops: CDR1 SGHTA, CDR2 FQGNSA. The CDR3 is 14 amino acids. DNA for the CDR3: TGTGCCAGCCGGGAGGGGGCGGGGAGCGGGGAGCTGTTTTTT. Translation gives CASREGAGSGELFF.

V is TRBV7-3 and J is TRBJ2-3, with D possibly matching TRBD2 (5 bases). This CDR3 has 17 amino acids. The V end was cut by 5 bases, the J end by 3 bases, with 21 bases between. Per germline, CDR1 SGHTA and CDR2 FQGTGA. CDR3 in DNA: TGTGCCAGCAGCCCTCCTACCCCCGGGGTATCAACAGATACGCAGTATTTT. It encodes CASSPPTPGVSTDTQYF.

The chain is built from TRBV11-2 and TRBJ2-2; tentative D call: TRBD2 (5 bases). Germline values: CDR1 SGHAT, CDR2 FQNNGV. The CDR3 consists of 13 residues. Trimming pared 0 bases from V and 7 bases from J, leaving 6 bases between. This chain's CDR3 is CASSLDRDGELFF. The CDR3, as DNA: TGTGCCAGCAGCTTAGATCGGGACGGGGAGCTGTTTTTT. The full variable domain, rest sourced from reference TRBV11-2 and TRBJ2-2, is EAGVAQSPRYKIIEKRQSVAFWCNPISGHATLYWYQQILGQGPKLLIQFQNNGVVDDSQLPKDRFSAERLKGVDSTLKIQPAKLEDSAVYLCASSLDRDGELFFGEGSRLTVL.

This clone was detected once. The chain is built from TRBV5-4 and TRBJ1-6; 9 bases align to TRBD1. With V trimmed by 0 bases and J by 14 bases, 12 bases remained unmatched. Germline-derived CDR1 and CDR2 are SGHNT and YYREEE (reference sequence). The CDR3 is made up of 16 amino acids. The CDR3 sequence is CASSLDLAGTGPALHF. The CDR3 DNA follows: TGTGCCAGCAGCTTGGACTTAGCGGGGACAGGGCCTGCCCTCCACTTT.

In this sample, this clone turned up a few times. The rearrangement joins TRBV30 to TRBJ2-3; 8 bases line up with TRBD2. The V gene's germline CDR1 is GTSNPN and CDR2 SVGIG (reference sequence). The CDR3 runs to 14 residues. V dropped 5 bases and J dropped 3; count of bases not matched to a gene: 7. This CDR3 reads CAWSSSGLTDTQYF. The CDR3 coding sequence is TGTGCCTGGTCGTCTAGCGGGCTAACAGATACGCAGTATTTT.

This clone was seen a few times. This rearrangement joins TRBV18 to TRBJ2-7; a possible D gene is TRBD1 (6 bases). The V gene lost 6 bases and the J gene lost 2 bases, with 14 bases spanning the gap. Looked up from germline, CDR1 is KGHSH and CDR2 is LQKENI. The CDR3 is 14 residues long. The CDR3 nucleotides are TGTGCCAGCTCCCATAGGGACATCCCCTACGAGCAGTACTTC. It translates to CASSHRDIPYEQYF.

The chain joins TRBV15 to TRBJ1-1; 9 nucleotides match TRBD1. CDR3 length: 14 residues. After removal of 4 bases from V and 1 base from J, the junction contained 1 base not matched to a gene. Germline V gene sequence: CDR1 LNHNV, CDR2 YYDKDF (reference sequence). Here the CDR3 reads CATSKDRGNTEAFF. As DNA, the CDR3 is TGTGCCACCAGCAAGGACAGGGGGAACACTGAAGCTTTCTTT.

CDR3 DNA: TGTGCCTGGAGTGGTTTGAGGGACAGGGGTAAAGAGCAGTACTTC. Translation gives CAWSGLRDRGKEQYF. The chain links TRBV30 to TRBJ2-7; 10 bases are shared with TRBD1. The CDR3 is made up of 15 amino acids. V lost 1 base and J lost 7; bases outside the gene matches: 10. CDR1 and CDR2 from the germline V gene are GTSNPN and SVGIG (reference sequence).

The chain has TRBV27 and TRBJ1-2; tentative D call: TRBD1 (5 bases). The CDR3 is 14 residues long. Germline V gives CDR1 MNHEY, CDR2 SMNVEV (reference sequence). Trimming shortened V by 2 bases and J by 4 bases, and 11 bases separated the two germline ends. The DNA for the CDR3 is TGTGCCAGCAGTTTACAAGGGGCCGTCTATGGCTACACCTTC. This codes for CASSLQGAVYGYTF.

This CDR3 is CASSLQGAPDTQYF. The CDR3 DNA reads TGCGCCAGCAGCCTACAGGGGGCCCCAGATACGCAGTATTTT. The chain combines TRBV5-1 with TRBJ2-3; 9 nucleotides line up with TRBD1. Germline V CDR1 and CDR2: SGHRS, YFSETQ. The CDR3 loop spans 14 amino acids. V was pared by 4 bases and J by 4 bases, with 4 bases of the junction left unmatched. Full variable domain (missing parts from reference TRBV5-1 and TRBJ2-3): KAGVTQTPRYLIKTRGQQVTLSCSPISGHRSVSWYQQTPGQGLQFLFEYFSETQRNKGNFPGRFSGRQFSNSRSEMNVSTLELGDSALYLCASSLQGAPDTQYFGPGTRLTVL.

The chain combines TRBV15 with TRBJ2-7; D gene unclear. V lost 1 base and J lost 0, with 7 bases in between. This CDR3 comprises 14 residues. Germline V CDR1 and CDR2: LNHNV, YYDKDF (reference sequence). CDR3 sequence reads: CATSRGGASYEQYF. CDR3 DNA: TGTGCCACCAGCAGAGGTGGAGCCTCCTACGAGCAGTACTTC.

V gene TRBV7-2 combines with J gene TRBJ1-1; 7 nucleotides match TRBD1. V shed 7 bases, J shed 2 bases, and the junction held 7 bases outside the gene matches. The CDR3 has 14 residues. Per germline, CDR1 SGHTA and CDR2 FQGNSA. CDR3 sequence: CASNPDRTNTEAFF. The CDR3 coding sequence is TGTGCCAGCAACCCGGACAGGACAAACACTGAAGCTTTCTTT.